Described below is a single T cell receptor (beta chain) sequence and its context. Its specificity is not known. The sample comes from a study of cytomegalovirus exposure and HLA in healthy donors. General study points: It was reported that TCR beta sequences correctly inferred the HLA-A and HLA-B alleles for most subjects.

The ends were cut back, 7 bases at V and 4 bases at J, with 20 bases in the middle. Per the germline V gene, CDR1 is LGHNA and CDR2 is YNFKEQ. This CDR3 contains 16 residues. The primer mix had 60 Vbeta and 13 Jbeta primers. The assay was immunoSEQ multiplex PCR, and TCRdb's table has in-frame clones only and misses some. Of 170,000 or so clones listed, around four fifths are singletons. The TCR sequence derives from a woman aged 45-65 years in good health and CMV-seropositive. The source material was PBMCs. This chain connects TRBV4-2 to TRBJ2-1; the D gene is possibly TRBD2 (6 bases). CDR3 sequence: CASNQHVAERYNEQFF. CDR3 DNA sequence: TGTGCCAGCAATCAACACGTAGCGGAAAGATACAATGAGCAGTTCTTC.